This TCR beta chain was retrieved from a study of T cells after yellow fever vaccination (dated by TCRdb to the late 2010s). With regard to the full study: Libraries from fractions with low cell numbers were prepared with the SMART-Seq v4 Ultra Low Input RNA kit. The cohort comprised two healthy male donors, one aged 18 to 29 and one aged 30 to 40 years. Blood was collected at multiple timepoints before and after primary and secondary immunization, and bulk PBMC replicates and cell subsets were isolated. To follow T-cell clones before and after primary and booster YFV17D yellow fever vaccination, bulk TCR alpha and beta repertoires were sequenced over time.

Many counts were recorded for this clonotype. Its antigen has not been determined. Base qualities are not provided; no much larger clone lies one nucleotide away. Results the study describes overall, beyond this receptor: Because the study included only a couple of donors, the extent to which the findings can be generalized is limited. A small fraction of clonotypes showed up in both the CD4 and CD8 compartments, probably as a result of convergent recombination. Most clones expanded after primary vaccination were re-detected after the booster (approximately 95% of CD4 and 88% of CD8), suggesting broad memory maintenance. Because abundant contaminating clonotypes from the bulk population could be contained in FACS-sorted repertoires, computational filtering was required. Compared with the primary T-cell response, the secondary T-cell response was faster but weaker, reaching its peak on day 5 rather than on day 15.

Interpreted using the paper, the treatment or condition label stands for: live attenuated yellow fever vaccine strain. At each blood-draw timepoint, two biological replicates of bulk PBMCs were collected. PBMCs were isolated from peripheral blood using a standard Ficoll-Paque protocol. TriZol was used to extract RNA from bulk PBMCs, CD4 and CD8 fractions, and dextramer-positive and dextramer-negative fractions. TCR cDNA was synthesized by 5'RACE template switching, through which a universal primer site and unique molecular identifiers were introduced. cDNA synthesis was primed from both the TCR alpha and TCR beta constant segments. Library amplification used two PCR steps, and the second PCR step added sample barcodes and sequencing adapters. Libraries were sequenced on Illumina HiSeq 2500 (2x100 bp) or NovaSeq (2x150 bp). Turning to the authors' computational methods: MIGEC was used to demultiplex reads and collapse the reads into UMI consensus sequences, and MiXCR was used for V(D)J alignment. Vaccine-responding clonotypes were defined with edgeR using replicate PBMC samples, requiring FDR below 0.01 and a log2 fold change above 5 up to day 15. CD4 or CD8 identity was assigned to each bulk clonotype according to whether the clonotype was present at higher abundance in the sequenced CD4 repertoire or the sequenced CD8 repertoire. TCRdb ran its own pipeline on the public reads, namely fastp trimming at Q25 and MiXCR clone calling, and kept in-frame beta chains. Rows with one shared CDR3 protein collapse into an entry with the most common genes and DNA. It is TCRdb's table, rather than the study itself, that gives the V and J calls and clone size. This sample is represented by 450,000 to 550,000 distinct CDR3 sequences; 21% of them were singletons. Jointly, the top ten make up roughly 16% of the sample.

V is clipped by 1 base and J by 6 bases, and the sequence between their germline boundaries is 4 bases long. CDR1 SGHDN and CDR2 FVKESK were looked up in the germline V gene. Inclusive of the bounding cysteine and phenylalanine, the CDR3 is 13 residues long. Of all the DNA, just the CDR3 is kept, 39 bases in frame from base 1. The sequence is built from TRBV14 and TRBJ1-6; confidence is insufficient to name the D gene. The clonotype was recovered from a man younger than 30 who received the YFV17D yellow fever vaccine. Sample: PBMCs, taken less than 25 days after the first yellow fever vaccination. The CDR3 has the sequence CASSQALNSPLHF. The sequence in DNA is TGTGCCAGCAGCCAAGCCCTTAATTCACCCCTCCACTTT.